Below, 21 T cell receptor beta chains from the same sample are listed, as sequenced in a study of cytomegalovirus exposure and HLA in healthy donors. Researchers ran the PCR with 60 Vbeta and 13 Jbeta primers. Measured with immunoSEQ multiplex PCR; TCRdb has only the in-frame clones, and not every one. Here the sample spans roughly 120,000 clones, 76% being singletons. The sequencing sample was made of PBMCs. Receptor source: a man under 40 in good health and CMV-seropositive.

As to this clone: A junction end diverges from the germline sequence, so it may reflect a read error. This chain links TRBV7-7 with TRBJ2-3; 7 bases align to TRBD1. The CDR3 runs to 17 residues. Germline V gives CDR1 SSHAT, CDR2 FNYEAQ (reference sequence). The CDR3 DNA sequence: TGTGCTAGCAGCTTCAGCAGACAGGGCCGGTACACAGATACGCAGTATTTT. It is translated as CASSFSRQGRYTDTQYF.

The V gene is TRBV6-5, the J gene TRBJ2-5; tentative D call: TRBD2 (5 bases). The CDR3 is made up of 12 amino acids. V lost 8 bases to trimming and J lost 5 bases, with 12 bases between them. Germline CDR1 reads MNHEY; CDR2 reads SVGAGI. CDR3 protein: CASATSGETQYF. In DNA, the CDR3 is TGTGCCAGCGCTACCTCGGGGGAGACCCAGTACTTC.

The chain carries TRBV7-6 and TRBJ1-3, with 8 bases lining up with TRBD1. The CDR3 is 16 amino acids. Trimming removed 5 bases from V and 3 bases from J; junction bases left unmatched: 9. CDR1 is SGHVS, CDR2 FNYEAQ, per germline. The CDR3 DNA reads as TGTGCCAGCAGCAGCGGACAGGGCCCCCGTGGAAACACCATATATTTT. Protein: CASSSGQGPRGNTIYF.

The chain uses TRBV18 and TRBJ2-7; no firm D call. Germline CDR1 KGHSH, CDR2 LQKENI. V was clipped by 3 bases and J by 2 bases, with 17 bases between them. CDR3 size: 16 residues. As DNA, the CDR3 is TGTGCCAGCTCACCGAGTGCCGCTCCGATCCCCTACGAGCAGTACTTC. Its protein is CASSPSAAPIPYEQYF.

The V and J genes are TRBV27 and TRBJ1-5; 8 bases match TRBD1. The CDR3 totals 15 residues. V trimming: 8 bases; J trimming: 6 bases; junction bases outside the gene matches: 12. Germline V gene data show CDR1 as MNHEY and CDR2 as SMNVEV (reference sequence). Here the CDR3 reads CASGPGTGTFQPQHF. The CDR3 region has the DNA TGTGCCAGCGGACCCGGGACAGGCACCTTTCAGCCCCAGCATTTT.

The V and J genes are TRBV9 and TRBJ2-5; TRBD1 aligns across 7 bases. Germline CDR1 SGDLS, CDR2 YYNGEE. This CDR3 region has 15 residues. Trimming removed 2 bases from V and 4 bases from J; junction bases left unmatched: 8. The CDR3 is CASSVRPGQRETQYF. As DNA, the CDR3 is TGTGCCAGCAGCGTGAGGCCGGGACAGCGAGAGACCCAGTACTTC.

The chain employs TRBV19 and TRBJ1-1; D is unclear. The CDR3 runs 14 residues. Trimming left V 5 bases short and J 0 bases short, with 10 bases between. Germline V CDR1 and CDR2: LNHDA, SQIVND (reference sequence). CDR3 region: CASSGQTVNTEAFF. The DNA for the CDR3 is TGTGCCAGTAGTGGGCAGACGGTGAACACTGAAGCTTTCTTT.

The chain couples TRBV2 to TRBJ2-6; 9 nucleotides line up with TRBD2. From germline, CDR1 is SNHLY and CDR2 FYNNEI. The CDR3 has 20 amino acids. The V gene end was trimmed by 7 bases and the J gene end by 0 bases; junction bases not matched to a gene: 16. This CDR3 is CASILLGVTSGHSGANVLTF. For the CDR3, the DNA is TGTGCCAGCATACTCCTAGGCGTGACTAGCGGCCACTCTGGGGCCAACGTCCTGACTTTC.

The rearrangement joins TRBV7-9 to TRBJ2-4; tentative D call: TRBD1 (5 bases). The CDR3 spans 18 residues. The germline V gene encodes CDR1 SEHNR and CDR2 FQNEAQ (reference sequence). V lost 6 bases and J 3 bases, leaving 24 bases between the germline ends. As DNA, the CDR3 is TGTGCCAGCAGTCAAGGGCAGGGTGGGTATTTGGTCAAAAACATTCAGTACTTC. The encoded protein is CASSQGQGGYLVKNIQYF.

The rearrangement joins TRBV4-1 to TRBJ1-2; D is unclear. The CDR3 extends over 13 amino acids. In germline, CDR1 is MGHRA, CDR2 YSYEKL. Trimming pared 1 base from V and 2 bases from J, leaving 5 bases between. CDR3 nucleotides: TGCGCCAGCAGCCAAGCTGGCAACTATGGCTACACCTTC. Amino acids: CASSQAGNYGYTF.

The genes are TRBV6-4 and TRBJ1-2; TRBD1 matches 7 bases. Germline CDR1 and CDR2: MRHNA and SNTAGT. Unmatched junction bases numbered 7, after V lost 2 bases and J lost 4 bases. This CDR3 region has 15 residues. The CDR3 sequence is CASSDGGGGRYGYTF. CDR3 bases: TGTGCCAGCAGTGACGGCGGAGGGGGCCGCTATGGCTACACCTTC.

The chain employs TRBV30 and TRBJ1-2; TRBD1 agrees at 11 bases. The junction had 3 bases not matched to a gene; V was cut back by 5 bases and J by 7 bases. The CDR3 spans 12 residues. Germline CDR1 reads GTSNPN; CDR2 reads SVGIG (reference sequence). CDR3 DNA: TGTGCCTGGTCGGGACAGGGGGGTGGCTACACCTTC. Protein product: CAWSGQGGGYTF.

The chain joins TRBV11-2 to TRBJ2-1; D is undetermined. V was cut by 1 base and J by 1 base, with 5 bases left in between. From germline, CDR1 is SGHAT and CDR2 FQNNGV. The CDR3 sequence is 14 residues long. CDR3 nucleotides: TGTGCCAGCAGCTTAGTCGGTTCCTACAATGAGCAGTTCTTC. Protein sequence: CASSLVGSYNEQFF.

The chain employs TRBV27 and TRBJ2-3; D call uncertain. CDR3 size: 12 residues. V was shortened by 3 bases and J by 4 bases, with 5 bases between the two germline ends. CDR1 MNHEY and CDR2 SMNVEV come from the germline V gene (reference sequence). CDR3 DNA: TGTGCCAGCAGTTTCAGCGCAGATACGCAGTATTTT. This gives the protein CASSFSADTQYF.

This clone has more than one count but fewer than ten. V and J are TRBV7-2 and TRBJ1-5; 7 positions agree with TRBD1. This CDR3 is 13 amino acids long. The V gene's germline CDR1 is SGHTA and CDR2 FQGNSA. V shed 5 bases, J shed 3 bases, and the junction held 1 base outside the gene matches. The CDR3 loop is CASSGTANQPQHF. The CDR3, as DNA: TGTGCCAGCAGCGGGACAGCCAATCAGCCCCAGCATTTT.

The DNA of the CDR3 is TGCGCCAGCAGCTCAATCCCGGGACTAGCGGGAGAGACCCAGTACTTC. Encoded protein: CASSSIPGLAGETQYF. V gene TRBV5-1 combines with J gene TRBJ2-5; the match to TRBD2 covers 12 bases. CDR1 and CDR2 (germline): SGHRS, YFSETQ. The CDR3 is made up of 16 amino acids. Germline trimming cut 3 bases from V and 4 bases from J; bases unmatched to any gene: 7.

J is TRBJ1-1 and V is TRBV28; no clear D. Germline CDR1 MDHEN, CDR2 SYDVKM. The ends were cut back, 3 bases at V and 6 bases at J, with 5 bases in the middle. The CDR3 has 11 residues. CDR3 in amino acids: CASSFSAEAFF. The CDR3 DNA sequence: TGTGCCAGCAGTTTTTCGGCTGAAGCTTTCTTT.

The rearrangement joins TRBV13 to TRBJ2-3; D not certain. The CDR3 is 17 amino acids. V gave up 5 bases and J gave up 1 base, with 19 bases separating them. Germline V lookup: CDR1 PRHDT, CDR2 FYEKMQ (reference sequence). CDR3 sequence reads: CASSLESQVGGTDTQYF. The DNA for the CDR3 is TGTGCCAGCAGCCTCGAATCCCAGGTTGGTGGCACAGATACGCAGTATTTT.

V and J are TRBV9 and TRBJ2-3; D is perhaps TRBD2 (6 bases). The CDR3 totals 13 residues. The V end lost 6 bases, the J end lost 4 bases, and 12 bases lay between the germline ends. Germline values: CDR1 SGDLS, CDR2 YYNGEE. CDR3 amino acids: CASNGGGADTQYF. The CDR3 DNA sequence: TGTGCCAGCAACGGGGGTGGGGCAGATACGCAGTATTTT. The whole variable domain, remainder taken from reference TRBV9 and TRBJ2-3, is DSGVTQTPKHLITATGQRVTLRCSPRSGDLSVYWYQQSLDQGLQFLIQYYNGEERAKGNILERFSAQQFPDLHSELNLSSLELGDSALYFCASNGGGADTQYFGPGTRLTVL.

The rearrangement links TRBV29-1 to TRBJ1-2, with a possible D match to TRBD1 (5 bases). V was clipped by 4 bases and J by 4 bases, with 10 bases between them. CDR1 and CDR2 from the germline V gene are SQVTM and ANQGSEA. This CDR3 comprises 12 residues. CDR3 nucleotides: TGCAGCGTTGTATGGGGCGGCTATGGCTACACCTTC. This encodes CSVVWGGYGYTF.

V usage is TRBV7-9 and J usage is TRBJ1-2; D is perhaps TRBD1 (5 bases). From germline, CDR1 is SEHNR and CDR2 FQNEAQ (reference sequence). This CDR3 has 14 amino acids. The V end was cut by 5 bases, the J end by 2 bases, with 12 bases between. CDR3 region: CASSPSAGNYGYTF. In nucleotides, the CDR3 is TGTGCCAGCAGCCCCTCCGCAGGGAACTATGGCTACACCTTC.